The 9 T cell receptor beta chains below were found in one sample sequenced in a study of blood T cell repertoires in COVID-19. Generated by immunoSEQ multiplex PCR, the TCRdb table keeps only in-frame clones and is missing some. This sample has about 130,000 clones, with 70% to 80% found just once. The specimen sequenced was peripheral blood. The source is a man between 40 and 49 years old with active or convalescent COVID-19.

The chain uses TRBV6-5 and TRBJ1-5; the match to TRBD1 covers 10 bases. This CDR3 region has 14 residues. CDR1 MNHEY and CDR2 SVGAGI come from the germline V gene. The V gene end was trimmed by 8 bases and the J gene end by 5 bases; junction bases not matched to a gene: 6. The CDR3 reads CASRPGQGHQPQHF. The DNA of the CDR3 is TGTGCCAGCCGACCGGGACAGGGGCATCAGCCCCAGCATTTT.

This clone was picked up a small number of times. This rearrangement joins TRBV2 to TRBJ1-5, with 7 bases that match TRBD1. This CDR3 is built from 16 residues. Germline V gene lookup returns CDR1 SNHLY and CDR2 FYNNEI. The ends lost 6 bases at V and 4 bases at J; junction bases unmatched: 12. The DNA for the CDR3 is TGTGCCAGCAGCCGGACAGGCGGGTCCGGGAATCAGCCCCAGCATTTT. This encodes CASSRTGGSGNQPQHF. The variable domain in full, with the rest retrieved from reference TRBV2 and TRBJ1-5, is EPEVTQTPSHQVTQMGQEVILRCVPISNHLYFYWYRQILGQKVEFLVSFYNNEISEKSEIFDDQFSVERPDGSNFTLKIRSTKLEDSAMYFCASSRTGGSGNQPQHFGDGTRLSIL.

J is TRBJ2-3 and V is TRBV7-8; D remains ambiguous. Looked up from germline, CDR1 is SGHVS and CDR2 is FQNEAQ. There are 14 residues in the CDR3. With 1 base removed from V and 2 bases from J, the gap between germline ends came to 7 bases. CDR3 DNA sequence: TGTGCCAGCAGCTTAGACTACTCCACAGATACGCAGTATTTT. It yields the protein CASSLDYSTDTQYF.

CDR3 in amino acids: CSVLQGPTTGELFF. In DNA form, the CDR3 reads TGCAGCGTACTACAGGGTCCTACGACCGGGGAGCTGTTTTTT. The J gene is TRBJ2-2, the V gene TRBV29-1, with a possible D match to TRBD1 (6 bases). The CDR3 is 14 residues long. The V gene's germline CDR1 is SQVTM and CDR2 ANQGSEA. The germline V and J ends were trimmed by 6 bases and 5 bases, with 16 bases remaining between them.

The gene calls are TRBV11-3 and TRBJ2-2, with D maybe TRBD2 (7 bases). Germline CDR1 reads SGHNT; CDR2 reads YENEEA. This CDR3 spans 16 amino acids. V lost 5 bases and J 7 bases, leaving 20 bases between the germline ends. The DNA of the CDR3 is TGTGCCAGCAGCCAGGCTGGGCGGGGGCAGGACGGGGAGCTGTTTTTT. It is translated as CASSQAGRGQDGELFF. The variable domain in full, completed from reference TRBV11-3 and TRBJ2-2, reads EAGVVQSPRYKIIEKKQPVAFWCNPISGHNTLYWYLQNLGQGPELLIRYENEEAVDDSQLPKDRFSAERLKGVDSTLKIQPAELGDSAVYLCASSQAGRGQDGELFFGEGSRLTVL.

This sequence joins TRBV3-1 (or the pseudogene TRBV3-2) and TRBJ2-1; TRBD2 agrees at 8 bases. The germline gives CDR1 LGHDT, CDR2 YNNKEL (reference sequence). The CDR3 sequence is 16 residues long. The ends lost 0 bases at V and 5 bases at J; junction bases unmatched: 6. In DNA form, the CDR3 reads TGTGCCAGCAGCCAAGATTTGACTAGCGACAACAATGAGCAGTTCTTC. Protein product: CASSQDLTSDNNEQFF.

The chain couples TRBV29-1 to TRBJ2-3, with TRBD2 matching 7 bases. The CDR3 covers 16 residues. Germline CDR1 and CDR2: SQVTM and ANQGSEA. Unmatched junction bases numbered 15, after V lost 4 bases and J lost 5 bases. CDR3 amino acids: CSVALGGSLKGDTQYF. Written as DNA, the CDR3 is TGCAGCGTTGCTTTGGGCGGGAGCTTAAAAGGAGATACGCAGTATTTT.

The rearrangement links TRBV7-9 to TRBJ1-1, with D perhaps TRBD1 (6 bases). The V end lost 5 bases, the J end lost 5 bases, and 15 bases lay between the germline ends. CDR3 length equals 14 residues. CDR1 SEHNR and CDR2 FQNEAQ come from the germline V gene (reference sequence). The CDR3 protein is CASSNPGDRTEAFF. The CDR3 DNA reads TGTGCCAGCAGCAACCCAGGGGATAGGACTGAAGCTTTCTTT. Looking up the rest from reference TRBV7-9 and TRBJ1-1 gives the full variable domain: DTGVSQNPRHKITKRGQNVTFRCDPISEHNRLYWYRQTLGQGPEFLTYFQNEAQLEKSRLLSDRFSAERPKGSFSTLEIQRTEQGDSAMYLCASSNPGDRTEAFFGQGTRLTVV.

This chain uses TRBV13 with TRBJ2-1; maybe TRBD2 (5 bases). The CDR3 covers 12 residues. Deletions cut 2 bases from V and 7 bases from J, with 6 bases between. Germline V gene sequence: CDR1 PRHDT, CDR2 FYEKMQ (reference sequence). The CDR3 DNA follows: TGTGCCAGCAGCTTAACGGGGAATGAGCAGTTCTTC. It yields the protein CASSLTGNEQFF.